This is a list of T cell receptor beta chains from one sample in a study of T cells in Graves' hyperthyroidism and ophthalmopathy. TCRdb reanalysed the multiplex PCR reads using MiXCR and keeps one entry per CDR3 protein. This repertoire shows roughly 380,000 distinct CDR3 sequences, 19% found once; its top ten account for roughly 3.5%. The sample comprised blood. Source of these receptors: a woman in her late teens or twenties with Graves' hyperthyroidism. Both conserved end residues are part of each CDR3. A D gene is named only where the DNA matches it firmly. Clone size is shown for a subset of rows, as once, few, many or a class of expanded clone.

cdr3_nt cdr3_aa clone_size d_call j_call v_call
TGCGCCAGCAGCAGACTAGCGGGGGGGGAGACCCAGTACTTC CASSRLAGGETQYF few TRBD2 TRBJ2-5 TRBV5-1
TGTGCCAGCCAGACAGGGACAGATCAGCCCCAGCATTTT CASQTGTDQPQHF many TRBD1 TRBJ1-5 TRBV2
TGTGCCAGCAGCCAAGATCCCAGGTTCTCTGGAAACACCATATATTTT CASSQDPRFSGNTIYF NA NA TRBJ1-3 TRBV4-2
TGTGCCAGTGTTAAAGGAAACCCGAACACTGAAGCTTTCTTT CASVKGNPNTEAFF few NA TRBJ1-1 TRBV19
TGCGCCAGCAGCGGGGGACCGGAGGGCAATCAGCCCCAGCATTTT CASSGGPEGNQPQHF few NA TRBJ1-5 TRBV5-1
TGTGCCACCAGCAGAGGAGGACTGGCCAACGAGCAGTACTTC CATSRGGLANEQYF many NA TRBJ2-7 TRBV15
TGTGCCAGCAGTGAAACGTGGGGATATCAGCCCCAGCATTTT CASSETWGYQPQHF few NA TRBJ1-5 TRBV2
TGTGCCAGCAGTGACGGGACCTATAGCTCCTACGAGCAGTACTTC CASSDGTYSSYEQYF once NA TRBJ2-7 TRBV7-2
TGTGCCAGCAGCGCCCCCGGACTAGCGGATCACAATGAGCAGTTCTTC CASSAPGLADHNEQFF NA TRBD2 TRBJ2-1 TRBV13
TGCGCCAGCAGCTTGGGGGATTTAATGAACACTGAAGCTTTCTTT CASSLGDLMNTEAFF many NA TRBJ1-1 TRBV5-1
TGCAGTGCTAGTGAGGGTAGCGGGGAGACCCAGTACTTC CSASEGSGETQYF many TRBD2 TRBJ2-5 TRBV20-1
TGTGCCAGCAGACCAAAACTGACAGGGACTGGAAACACCATATATTTT CASRPKLTGTGNTIYF many TRBD1 TRBJ1-3 TRBV12-3/TRBV12-4
TGTGCCAGCCGCCTGAGGGCCCCAGGCATTCAGTACTTC CASRLRAPGIQYF few NA TRBJ2-4 TRBV28
TGCGCCAGCAGCTTGGCCATGGAGCGGCCCTACGAGCAGTACTTC CASSLAMERPYEQYF many NA TRBJ2-7 TRBV5-1
TGTGCCAGCAGCCAAATGGGTGGCGAGCAGTACTTC CASSQMGGEQYF many NA TRBJ2-7 TRBV7-3
TGTGCCAGCAGTGCAAGAAGGGGGCCTCCGGGTGATGGCTACACCTTC CASSARRGPPGDGYTF many TRBD1 TRBJ1-2 TRBV12-3/TRBV12-4
TGTGCCAGCAGCCAACGCCCGGGACAGCGTAGAGAGACCCAGTACTTC CASSQRPGQRRETQYF few TRBD1 TRBJ2-5 TRBV3-1
TGTGCCAGCACCAATAGTCGGATCGGCTACGAGCAGTACTTC CASTNSRIGYEQYF many NA TRBJ2-7 TRBV12-3/TRBV12-4
TGTGCCAGCAGCCGGGTCACCGGGGAGCTGTTTTTT CASSRVTGELFF many NA TRBJ2-2 TRBV7-6
TGTGCCAGCAGTGTTACTAGCGGGGGTGGCTCAGAGACCCAGTACTTC CASSVTSGGGSETQYF many TRBD2 TRBJ2-5 TRBV6-1
TGTGCCAGCTCCCCTGAGGAGGGACAGGCTTTCTTT CASSPEEGQAFF many TRBD1 TRBJ1-1 TRBV7-9
TGTGCCAGCAGTGACAGCCTCGGGTCATCCTATGGCTACACCTTC CASSDSLGSSYGYTF NA NA TRBJ1-2 TRBV6-1
TGCAGCGTTGATGAGGGCATGGAGACCCAGTACTTC CSVDEGMETQYF many NA TRBJ2-5 TRBV29-1
TGCGCCAGCAGCTTGTCGGCAGGGGACACTGAAGCTTTCTTT CASSLSAGDTEAFF NA NA TRBJ1-1 TRBV5-1
TGTGCCAGCAGCCCCCCCGGGACAGGGACTTTCTCTGGGGCCAACGTCCTGACTTTC CASSPPGTGTFSGANVLTF many TRBD1 TRBJ2-6 TRBV5-6
TGTGCCAGCAGTTTCTCGTGGGGAGAGACCCAGTACTTC CASSFSWGETQYF many NA TRBJ2-5 TRBV28
TGCAGTGCCACCGAGGACAGGGACGGGGAGCTGTTTTTT CSATEDRDGELFF many TRBD1 TRBJ2-2 TRBV20-1
TGTGCCAGCAGCACGGTCACAGGGGGGCCCCAGCATTTT CASSTVTGGPQHF many TRBD1 TRBJ1-5 TRBV5-6
TGTGCCAGTAGTATGCGGAACTACGAGCAGTACTTC CASSMRNYEQYF many NA TRBJ2-7 TRBV19
TGTGCCAGCAGTCCCGGACTAGCGGACCCTGGGGAGACCCAGTACTTC CASSPGLADPGETQYF NA TRBD2 TRBJ2-5 TRBV28
TGTGCCAGCAGTTTGATGACAGAAACCAAAGAGACCCAGTACTTC CASSLMTETKETQYF NA NA TRBJ2-5 TRBV27
TGTGCCAGCAGTCCCGCCGACCACCAAGAGACCCAGTACTTC CASSPADHQETQYF many NA TRBJ2-5 TRBV6-1
TGTGCCAGCAGCCCTGACAGGGCGAACACTGAAGCTTTCTTT CASSPDRANTEAFF few TRBD1 TRBJ1-1 TRBV3-1
TGTGCCAGCAGTGATGACTACGAGAGTTCACCCCTCCACTTT CASSDDYESSPLHF many NA TRBJ1-6 TRBV6-1
TGTGCCAGCAGCTGGGACGTGCTGGGGACTGAAGCTTTCTTT CASSWDVLGTEAFF many NA TRBJ1-1 TRBV5-5
TGTGCCAGCTCACCTCGGGGAGCCCGAGAGACCCAGTACTTC CASSPRGARETQYF few NA TRBJ2-5 TRBV18
TGCAGCGTTGAAACCACAGGGCTTGATGAAGCTTTCTTT CSVETTGLDEAFF many NA TRBJ1-1 TRBV29-1
TGTGCCAGCAGTTTTGGGACTCCGTTCCAGACCCAGTACTTC CASSFGTPFQTQYF NA NA TRBJ2-5 TRBV6-5
TGTGCCAGCAGCTTAGATCGCAGCAGCATAGGACAGCCCCAGCATTTT CASSLDRSSIGQPQHF many NA TRBJ1-5 TRBV11-2
TGTGCCAGCAGTTACTCCCCGAGAGACATTCAGTACTTC CASSYSPRDIQYF many NA TRBJ2-4 TRBV6-5
TGTGCCAGCAGTAGGACAGAAGAGACCCAGTACTTC CASSRTEETQYF many NA TRBJ2-5 TRBV6-1
TGTGCCAGCACCGCGCGGCTAGCGGGGAACACCGGGGAGCTGTTTTTT CASTARLAGNTGELFF many TRBD2 TRBJ2-2 TRBV5-6
TGTGCCAGCAGTCCCCGGGGATATTATGGCTACACCTTC CASSPRGYYGYTF many NA TRBJ1-2 TRBV6-1
TGTGCCAGCAGTGGCGGGTCTGAAGCTTTCTTT CASSGGSEAFF many NA TRBJ1-1 TRBV2
TGTGCCAGCGGCCCGGGACCGGACACCGGGGAGCTGTTTTTT CASGPGPDTGELFF many NA TRBJ2-2 TRBV6-1
TGTGCCAGCAGTTATCAGGCGAACACCGGGGAGCTGTTTTTT CASSYQANTGELFF many NA TRBJ2-2 TRBV2
TGTGCCAGCAGCTTAACTCGAGGGGAGACCCAGTACTTC CASSLTRGETQYF many NA TRBJ2-5 TRBV7-3
TGTGCCAGCAGTGAGTCGGGACAGGGGACCTACGAGCAGTACTTC CASSESGQGTYEQYF NA TRBD1 TRBJ2-7 TRBV10-3
TGTGCCACCAGCATCCAAAGACGGGGGGCGGCAGATACGCAGTATTTT CATSIQRRGAADTQYF NA NA TRBJ2-3 TRBV15
TGTGCCAGCAGCTTACTGGACTGGGGGGCGAGGTACACTGAAGCTTTCTTT CASSLLDWGARYTEAFF NA NA TRBJ1-1 TRBV11-1
TGTGCCATCAGTGAGTCGGACAGGGGGCTTGTCACCGGGGAGCTGTTTTTT CAISESDRGLVTGELFF NA TRBD1 TRBJ2-2 TRBV10-3
TGCAGTGCTAGTAAAGGGGGTGAAGCTTTCTTT CSASKGGEAFF many NA TRBJ1-1 TRBV20-1
TGTGCCAGCAGCTTGGGGGGCGTCGGGCGCGGTGAAGCTTTCTTT CASSLGGVGRGEAFF many NA TRBJ1-1 TRBV7-3
TGTGCCAGCAGTTTAAGGGGATCGATCGGCAATCAGCCCCAGCATTTT CASSLRGSIGNQPQHF many NA TRBJ1-5 TRBV12-3/TRBV12-4
TGCGCCAGCAGCCAAGTGTCAGGAGATGGCTACACCTTC CASSQVSGDGYTF few NA TRBJ1-2 TRBV4-1
TGTGCCAGCTTCTCGCTGAGGCAGGGCATAATAGAAGCTTTCTTT CASFSLRQGIIEAFF many NA TRBJ1-1 TRBV7-8
TGTGCCAGCAGGAGTACAGGGGAGTTGACAGATACGCAGTATTTT CASRSTGELTDTQYF few TRBD1 TRBJ2-3 TRBV28
TGTGCCAGCAGCTTAGATTCCGGGACAGACGTCTCCTACGAGCAGTACTTC CASSLDSGTDVSYEQYF NA TRBD1 TRBJ2-7 TRBV11-1
TGCGCCAGCAGCCAAGTCAACAGGGGGCAGAGACAGCCCCAGCATTTT CASSQVNRGQRQPQHF many TRBD1 TRBJ1-5 TRBV4-1